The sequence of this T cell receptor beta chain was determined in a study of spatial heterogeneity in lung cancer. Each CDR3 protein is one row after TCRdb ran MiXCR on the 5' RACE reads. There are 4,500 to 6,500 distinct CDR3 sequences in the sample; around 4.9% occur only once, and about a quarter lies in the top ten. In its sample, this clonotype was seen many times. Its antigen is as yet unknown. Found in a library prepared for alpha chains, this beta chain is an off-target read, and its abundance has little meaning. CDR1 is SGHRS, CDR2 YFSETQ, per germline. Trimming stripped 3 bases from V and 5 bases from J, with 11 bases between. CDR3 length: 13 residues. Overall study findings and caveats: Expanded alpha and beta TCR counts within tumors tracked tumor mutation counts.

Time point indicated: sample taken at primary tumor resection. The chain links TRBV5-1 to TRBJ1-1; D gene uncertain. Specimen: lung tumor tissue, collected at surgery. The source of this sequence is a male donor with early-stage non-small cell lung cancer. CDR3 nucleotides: TGCGCCAGCAGCTCTACAGATCGGACTGAAGCTTTCTTT. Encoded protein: CASSSTDRTEAFF.